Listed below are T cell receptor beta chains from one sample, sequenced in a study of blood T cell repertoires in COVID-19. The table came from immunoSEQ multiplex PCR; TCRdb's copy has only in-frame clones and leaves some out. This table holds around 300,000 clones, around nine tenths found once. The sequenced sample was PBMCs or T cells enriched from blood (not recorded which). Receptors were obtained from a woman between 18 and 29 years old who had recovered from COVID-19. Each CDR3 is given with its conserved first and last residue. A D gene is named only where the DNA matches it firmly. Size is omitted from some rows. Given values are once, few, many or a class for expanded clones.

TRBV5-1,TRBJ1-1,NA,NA,TGCGCCAGCAGCTCCGGGTCCTGGAACACTGAAGCTTTCTTT,CASSSGSWNTEAFF
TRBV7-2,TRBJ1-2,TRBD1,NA,TGTGCCAGCAGCTTAGACAGGGGGCGCTTCTATGGCTACACCTTC,CASSLDRGRFYGYTF
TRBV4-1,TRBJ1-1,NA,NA,TGCGCCAGCAGCCAAGGCCAAGTCCGGGGGAACACTGAAGCTTTCTTT,CASSQGQVRGNTEAFF
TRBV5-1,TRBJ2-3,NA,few,TGCGCCAGCAGCCAGGGTCAAAACCGACCCGATACGCAGTATTTT,CASSQGQNRPDTQYF
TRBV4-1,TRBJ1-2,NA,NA,TGCGCCAGCAGCCAAGAATCGTACTATGGCTACACCTTC,CASSQESYYGYTF
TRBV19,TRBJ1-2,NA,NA,TGTGCCAGTAGTATAGAAGGACAGCTCAACTATGGCTACACCTTC,CASSIEGQLNYGYTF
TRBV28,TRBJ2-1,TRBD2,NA,TGTGCCAGCACTCCTAGCGGGAGTATTTACAATGAGCAGTTCTTC,CASTPSGSIYNEQFF
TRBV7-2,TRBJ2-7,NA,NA,TGTGCCAGCAGCCGTGCGGGGGCAGCCTACGAGCAGTACTTC,CASSRAGAAYEQYF
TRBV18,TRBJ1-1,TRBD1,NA,TGTGCCAGCTCACCACCGGGACAGGGGGAGACTGAAGCTTTCTTT,CASSPPGQGETEAFF
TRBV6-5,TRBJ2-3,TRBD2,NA,TGTGCCAGCAGTTACTCAAGGACTAGCGGGGGGGAGCAGTATTTT,CASSYSRTSGGEQYF
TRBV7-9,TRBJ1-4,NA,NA,TGTGCCAGCAGCCCGTCCGGGACAAGGAATGAAAAACTGTTTTTT,CASSPSGTRNEKLFF
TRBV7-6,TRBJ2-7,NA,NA,TGTGCCAGCAGCTTAGAATCGGGAAGTCACCACTACGAGCAGTACTTC,CASSLESGSHHYEQYF
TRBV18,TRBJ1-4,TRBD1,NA,TGTGCCAGCTCACCGGACAGGGACGCGAGGGAAAAACTGTTTTTT,CASSPDRDAREKLFF
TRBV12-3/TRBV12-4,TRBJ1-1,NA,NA,TGTGCCAGCAGTTCGGCGGGGAACACTGAAGCTTTCTTT,CASSSAGNTEAFF
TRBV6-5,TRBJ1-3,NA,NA,TGTGCCAGCAGCCGACAGGCTACCTCTGGAAACACCATATATTTT,CASSRQATSGNTIYF
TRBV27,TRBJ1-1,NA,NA,TGTGCCAGCAGTTTAGAGGGTATCAGTGAAGCTTTCTTT,CASSLEGISEAFF
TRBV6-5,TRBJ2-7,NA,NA,TGTGCCAGCAGTTACTCGCGGGTATCGGTAGGGTACGAGCAGTACTTC,CASSYSRVSVGYEQYF
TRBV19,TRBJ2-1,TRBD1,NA,TGTGCCAGTAGTGACCCGGGACAGGGGCGAAATGAGCAGTTCTTC,CASSDPGQGRNEQFF
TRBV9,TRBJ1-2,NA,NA,TGTGCCAGCAGCGTAGGAGGGAACGCTTATGGCTACACCTTC,CASSVGGNAYGYTF
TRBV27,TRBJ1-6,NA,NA,TGTGCCAGCAGTTTAGGAGGGGTTTCCTATAATTCACCCCTCCACTTT,CASSLGGVSYNSPLHF
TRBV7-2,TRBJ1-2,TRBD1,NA,TGTGCCAGCAGCCCCCAATTCGCGTCAGGGGGCGCTCGGGGCGGCTACACCTTC,CASSPQFASGGARGGYTF
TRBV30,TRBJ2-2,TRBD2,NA,TGTGCCTGCAACGGGGGGGGAGGCACCGGGGAGCTGTTTTTT,CACNGGGGTGELFF
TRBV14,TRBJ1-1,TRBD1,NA,TGTGCCAGCAGCCAAGATTCCCCGGACAGGGGTGCTTTCTTT,CASSQDSPDRGAFF
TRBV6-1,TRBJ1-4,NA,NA,TGTGCCAGCAGTGAACTCAGGGGATTTGGTGAAAAACTGTTTTTT,CASSELRGFGEKLFF
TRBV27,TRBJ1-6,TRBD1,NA,TGTGCCACCGGGACAGGCAATTCACCCCTCCACTTT,CATGTGNSPLHF
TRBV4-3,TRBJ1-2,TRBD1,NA,TGCGCCAGCAGCCAAGGGGCCGGGACAGGCACTCAAAGCTACACCTTC,CASSQGAGTGTQSYTF
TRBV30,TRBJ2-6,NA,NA,TGTGCCTGTCTATCTGGGGCCAACGTCCTGACTTTC,CACLSGANVLTF
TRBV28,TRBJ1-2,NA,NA,TGTGCCAGCAGCAGGGACTCTTCCTACACCTTC,CASSRDSSYTF
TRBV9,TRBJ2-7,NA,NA,TGTGCCAGCAGCGATGACAACTCCTACGAGCAGTACTTC,CASSDDNSYEQYF
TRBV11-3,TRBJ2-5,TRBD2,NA,TGTGCCAGCAGCTCGGAGACTAGCGGGGGGTCAGAGACCCAGTACTTC,CASSSETSGGSETQYF
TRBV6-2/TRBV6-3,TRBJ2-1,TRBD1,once,TGTGCCAGCAGCGCGGACCGGGACAGGGTCTACAATGAGCAGTTCTTC,CASSADRDRVYNEQFF
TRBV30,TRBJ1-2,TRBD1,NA,TGTGCCTGGAGTGTTGGGGACAGAGACTATGGCTACACCTTC,CAWSVGDRDYGYTF
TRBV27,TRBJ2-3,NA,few,TGTGCCAGCAGTTTAGACGGATACCAGACAGCCCGCACAGATACGCAGTATTTT,CASSLDGYQTARTDTQYF
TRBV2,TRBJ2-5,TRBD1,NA,TGTGCCAGCGGGGGTGGAGGACAGGGGCTCTATCCCCAAGAGACCCAGTACTTC,CASGGGGQGLYPQETQYF
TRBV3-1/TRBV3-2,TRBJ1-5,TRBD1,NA,TGTGCCAGCAGCCAAGTTACAGGGGATAATCAGCCCCAGCATTTT,CASSQVTGDNQPQHF
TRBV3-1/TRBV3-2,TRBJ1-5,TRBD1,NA,TGTGCCAGCAGCCAAAAAACAGGGGCTCAGCCCCAGCATTTT,CASSQKTGAQPQHF
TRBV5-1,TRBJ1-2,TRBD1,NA,TGCGCCAGCAGCTTGAGACAGGGACCCTATGGCTACACCTTC,CASSLRQGPYGYTF
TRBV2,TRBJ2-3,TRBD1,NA,TGTGCCAGCAGTGAATTTATCGGGACAGGGACAGATACGCAGTATTTT,CASSEFIGTGTDTQYF
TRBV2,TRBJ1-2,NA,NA,TGTGCCAGCAGCGATACACAGGGCCCCGTCTATGGCTACACCTTC,CASSDTQGPVYGYTF
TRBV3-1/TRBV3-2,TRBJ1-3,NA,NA,TGTGCCAGCAGCCCTGGGGCCTTCTCTGGAAACACCATATATTTT,CASSPGAFSGNTIYF
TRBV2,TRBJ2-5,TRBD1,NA,TGTGCCAGCAGTGGGACAGGGGGCCCGCAAGAGACCCAGTACTTC,CASSGTGGPQETQYF
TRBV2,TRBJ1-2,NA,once,TGTGCCAGCGGAGCTTCGCCTTATGGCTACACCTTC,CASGASPYGYTF
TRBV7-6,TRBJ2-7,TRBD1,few,TGTGCCAGCAGCCCGATTGGGGGACAGGCATCCTACGAGCAGTACTTC,CASSPIGGQASYEQYF
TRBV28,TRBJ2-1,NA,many,TGTGCCAGCAGTCTCCCCGGGGAAGATAAGCAGTTCTTC,CASSLPGEDKQFF
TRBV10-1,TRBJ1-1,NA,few,TGCGCCAGCTCCCTGGACAGCAACACTGAAGCTTTCTTT,CASSLDSNTEAFF